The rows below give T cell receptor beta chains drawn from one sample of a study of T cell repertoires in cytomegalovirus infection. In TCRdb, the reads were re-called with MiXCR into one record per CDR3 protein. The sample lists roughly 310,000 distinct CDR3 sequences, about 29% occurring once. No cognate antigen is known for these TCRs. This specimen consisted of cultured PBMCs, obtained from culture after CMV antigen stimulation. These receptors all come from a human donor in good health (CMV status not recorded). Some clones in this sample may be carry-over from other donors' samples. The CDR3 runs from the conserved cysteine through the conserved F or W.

CDR3: CASSLGQGFGYGYTF
J: TRBJ1-2
V: TRBV6-8

CDR3: CAWSGTGGGYTF
J: TRBJ1-2
V: TRBV30

CDR3: CASSYGQSANEKLFF
J: TRBJ1-4
V: TRBV6-8

CDR3: CASSLDGGQGETQYF
J: TRBJ2-5
V: TRBV5-4

CDR3: CASSWGTGRNSDTQYF
J: TRBJ2-3
V: TRBV7-2

CDR3: CASSTTGGSSYEQYF
J: TRBJ2-7
V: TRBV5-1

CDR3: CASSQVPDPTYEQYF
J: TRBJ2-7
V: TRBV3-1

CDR3: CASSRQDSSYNEQFF
J: TRBJ2-1
V: TRBV19

CDR3: CASSILRLAGRGADTQYF
J: TRBJ2-3
V: TRBV11-2

CDR3: CASSTGLAGPISYEQYF
J: TRBJ2-7
V: TRBV19

CDR3: CASSQEGGAGSSTDTQYF
J: TRBJ2-3
V: TRBV4-2

CDR3: CASSVASGSTGELFF
J: TRBJ2-2
V: TRBV9

CDR3: CASRVGRTEGSPLHF
J: TRBJ1-6
V: TRBV7-8

CDR3: CASSDRTGMESPLHF
J: TRBJ1-6
V: TRBV6-6

CDR3: CASSYSSSGANVLTF
J: TRBJ2-6
V: TRBV6-5

CDR3: CASKTDRGDTGELFF
J: TRBJ2-2
V: TRBV27

CDR3: CASSLQGTYGYTF
J: TRBJ1-2
V: TRBV28

CDR3: CASSYSTAGPRAEQYF
J: TRBJ2-7
V: TRBV6-5

CDR3: CASSFRTDYTGELFF
J: TRBJ2-2
V: TRBV7-8

CDR3: CSAGRGGITDTQYF
J: TRBJ2-3
V: TRBV20-1